A selection of T cell receptor beta chains follows, all from one sample in a study of T cells in Graves' hyperthyroidism and ophthalmopathy. Via MiXCR, TCRdb re-called the multiplex PCR reads, giving one row per CDR3 protein. The data hold around 380,000 distinct CDR3 sequences, with less than 15% observed a single time. Sequencing was performed on blood. The receptors derive from a man aged 25 to 40 with Graves' hyperthyroidism that later progressed to Graves' ophthalmopathy. Both conserved end residues are part of each CDR3. Each record gives: J gene, CDR3 length, V gene, CDR3 protein.

J: TRBJ1-4; length: 14; V: TRBV13; CDR3: CASMTQGAGEKLFF
J: TRBJ2-3; length: 13; V: TRBV29-1; CDR3: CSVEIGGADTQYF
J: TRBJ2-2; length: 19; V: TRBV7-9; CDR3: CASSPRADSIPRVPGELFF
J: TRBJ1-1; length: 10; V: TRBV19; CDR3: CASSRTEAFF
J: TRBJ2-1; length: 16; V: TRBV7-3; CDR3: CASSSNPSGGYNEQFF
J: TRBJ1-1; length: 16; V: TRBV11-2; CDR3: CASSLWTGEGNTEAFF
J: TRBJ1-6; length: 15; V: TRBV10-3; CDR3: CAIRGGRGTNSPLHF
J: TRBJ1-2; length: 13; V: TRBV30; CDR3: CAWSMRGPYGYTF
J: TRBJ1-5; length: 14; V: TRBV2; CDR3: CASSDSISNQPQHF
J: TRBJ1-1; length: 14; V: TRBV4-2; CDR3: CASSQRQDPFEAFF
J: TRBJ1-2; length: 12; V: TRBV29-1; CDR3: CSVDSFNYGYTF
J: TRBJ1-1; length: 14; V: TRBV3-1; CDR3: CASSLTGSGTEAFF
J: TRBJ1-5; length: 11; V: TRBV28; CDR3: CASRGGQPQHF
J: TRBJ1-6; length: 14; V: TRBV5-6; CDR3: CASSSDGYNSPLHF
J: TRBJ1-5; length: 16; V: TRBV24-1; CDR3: CATSGSGTRGNQPQHF
J: TRBJ1-4; length: 15; V: TRBV7-9; CDR3: CASSTDRGANEKLFF